These 2 T cell receptor beta chains originate from one sample sequenced in a study of radiotherapy plus CTLA-4 blockade in lung cancer. The protocol was immunoSEQ multiplex PCR, while the TCRdb copy is restricted to in-frame clones and leaves out a portion. The repertoire has 35,000 to 45,000 clones, 75% to 90% of them found once; the top ten carry about 5.8%. The material was peripheral blood, obtained from a patient treated with radiotherapy plus ipilimumab. These receptors came from a human donor with non-small cell lung cancer who had stable disease on radiotherapy plus ipilimumab.

The rearrangement links TRBV28 to TRBJ2-3, with 10 bases fitting TRBD1. CDR1 MDHEN and CDR2 SYDVKM come from the germline V gene. The V and J ends lost 1 base and 5 bases, in that order; junction bases with no gene match: 12. The CDR3 is made up of 18 amino acids. CDR3 in DNA: TGTGCCAGCAGTTTATTGGAGCAAGACAGGGGGCCAAGAGATACGCAGTATTTT. Amino acids: CASSLLEQDRGPRDTQYF.

This rearrangement joins TRBV5-4 to TRBJ2-5; D may be TRBD1 (6 bases). The CDR3 contains 14 residues. Per germline, CDR1 SGHNT and CDR2 YYREEE (reference sequence). Trimming cost V 4 bases and J 2 bases, with 12 bases left between them. CDR3 sequence reads: CASSRDTTQETQYF. In nucleotides, the CDR3 is TGTGCCAGCAGCCGGGACACGACTCAAGAGACCCAGTACTTC.